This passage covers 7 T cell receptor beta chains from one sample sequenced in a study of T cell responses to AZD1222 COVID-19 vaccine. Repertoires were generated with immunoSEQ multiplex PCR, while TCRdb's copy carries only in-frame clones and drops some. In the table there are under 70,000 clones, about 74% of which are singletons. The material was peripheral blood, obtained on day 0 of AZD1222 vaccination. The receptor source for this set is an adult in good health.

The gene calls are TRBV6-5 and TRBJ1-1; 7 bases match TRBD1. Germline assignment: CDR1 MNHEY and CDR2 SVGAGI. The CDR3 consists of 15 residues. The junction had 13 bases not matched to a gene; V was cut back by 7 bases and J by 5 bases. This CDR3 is CASTHPRQGYTEAFF. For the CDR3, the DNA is TGTGCCAGCACCCACCCCCGACAGGGATATACTGAAGCTTTCTTT.

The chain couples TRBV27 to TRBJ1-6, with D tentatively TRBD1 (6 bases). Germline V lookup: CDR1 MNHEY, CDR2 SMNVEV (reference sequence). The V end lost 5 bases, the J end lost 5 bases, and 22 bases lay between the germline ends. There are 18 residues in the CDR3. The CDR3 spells CASSPSGGAGPNNSPLHF. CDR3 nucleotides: TGTGCCAGCAGTCCCTCGGGGGGCGCGGGACCTAATAATTCACCCCTCCACTTT.

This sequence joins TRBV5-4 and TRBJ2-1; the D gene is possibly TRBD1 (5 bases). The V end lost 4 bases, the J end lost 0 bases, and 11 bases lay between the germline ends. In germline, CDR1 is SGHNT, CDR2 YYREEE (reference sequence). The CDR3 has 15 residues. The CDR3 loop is CASSPRQTSYNEQFF. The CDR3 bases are TGTGCCAGCAGCCCTCGACAGACCTCCTACAATGAGCAGTTCTTC.

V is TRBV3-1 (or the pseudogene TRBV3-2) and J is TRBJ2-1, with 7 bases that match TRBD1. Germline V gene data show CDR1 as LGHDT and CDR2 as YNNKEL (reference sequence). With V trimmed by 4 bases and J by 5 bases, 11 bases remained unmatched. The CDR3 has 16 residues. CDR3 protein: CASSPPFGTADNEQFF. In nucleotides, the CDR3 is TGTGCCAGCAGCCCCCCGTTCGGGACAGCCGACAATGAGCAGTTCTTC.

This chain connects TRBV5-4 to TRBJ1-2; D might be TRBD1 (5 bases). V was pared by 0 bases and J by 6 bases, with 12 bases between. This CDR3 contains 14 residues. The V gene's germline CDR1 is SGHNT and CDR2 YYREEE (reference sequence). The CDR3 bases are TGTGCCAGCAGCTTGGCCAGGGAGAGCGATGGCTACACCTTC. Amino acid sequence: CASSLARESDGYTF. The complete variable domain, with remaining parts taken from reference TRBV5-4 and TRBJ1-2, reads ETGVTQSPTHLIKTRGQQVTLRCSSQSGHNTVSWYQQALGQGPQFIFQYYREEENGRGNFPPRFSGLQFPNYSSELNVNALELDDSALYLCASSLARESDGYTFGSGTRLTVV.

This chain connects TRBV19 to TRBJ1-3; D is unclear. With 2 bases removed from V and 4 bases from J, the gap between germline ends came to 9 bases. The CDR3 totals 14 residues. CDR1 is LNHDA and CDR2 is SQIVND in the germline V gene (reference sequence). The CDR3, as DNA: TGTGCCAGTAGTATAAGTCTGAGAGGAAACACCATATATTTT. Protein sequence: CASSISLRGNTIYF.

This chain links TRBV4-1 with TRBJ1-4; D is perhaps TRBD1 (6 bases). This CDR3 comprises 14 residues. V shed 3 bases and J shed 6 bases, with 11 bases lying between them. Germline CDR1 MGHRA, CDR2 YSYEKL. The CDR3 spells CASSQQQGDEKLFF. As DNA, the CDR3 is TGCGCCAGCAGCCAGCAACAGGGAGATGAAAAACTGTTTTTT.